These 10 T cell receptor gamma chains were all obtained from the same sample, sequenced in a study of Vδ1+ human thymocytes. Study-level points and caveats: Highly polyclonal TRG and TRD repertoires with Gaussian CDR3 length distributions appeared in thymus.

Extracted RNA was reverse transcribed into cDNA. Multiplex PCR used pooled V-gene forward primers and a constant-region reverse primer to amplify CDR3s. TCRdb redid the clone calls on the multiplex PCR reads with CATT. The repertoire holds 20,000 to 25,000 gamma-chain clones, with around 15% as singletons. The antigens of these receptors remain unknown. Sequencing used Vdelta1+ gamma-delta thymocytes from the thymus. Regarding subset: FACS-sorted CD3+ TCRalphabeta- TCRVdelta1+ TCRVdelta2- thymocytes. The receptors derive from a child younger than two who had congenital heart surgery.

This clone was recorded a few times. The chain uses TRGV9 and TRGJ1 or TRGJ2. The CDR3 extends over 14 amino acids. V was pared by 0 bases and J by 1 base, with 3 bases of the junction left unmatched. Germline V lookup: CDR1 GITISATS, CDR2 ISYDGTV (reference sequence). CDR3 in amino acids: CALWEVNNYYKKLF. For the CDR3, the DNA is TGTGCCTTGTGGGAGGTGAATAATTATTATAAGAAACTCTTT.

The chain joins TRGV3 to TRGJ1 or TRGJ2. CDR3 length: 12 residues. Germline values: CDR1 VTNTFY, CDR2 YDVSTARD (reference sequence). J lost 8 bases, V lost 10 bases, and 14 bases had no gene match. The CDR3 reads CATVAGFHKKLF. The DNA for the CDR3 is TGTGCCACGGTCGCGGGGTTTCATAAGAAACTCTTT.

This clone was seen only a few times. The same CDR3 can be traced to other DNA sequences in this sample. V is TRGV9 and J is TRGJ1 or TRGJ2. Germline V gene data show CDR1 as GITISATS and CDR2 as ISYDGTV (reference sequence). Losses at the gene ends were 1 base for V and 0 bases for J; bases not matched to a gene: 3. The CDR3 consists of 14 residues. CDR3 bases: TGTGCCTTGTGGGAGGTAGAGAATTATTATAAGAAACTCTTT. It specifies CALWEVENYYKKLF.

This clone has more than one count but fewer than ten. This chain connects TRGV9 to TRGJ1 or TRGJ2. Germline CDR1 reads GITISATS; CDR2 reads ISYDGTV (reference sequence). V lost 2 bases and J lost 3; bases outside the gene matches: 4. This CDR3 region has 13 residues. Written as DNA, the CDR3 is TGTGCCTTGTGGGAGGACATTTATTATAAGAAACTCTTT. It is translated as CALWEDIYYKKLF.

The sample holds a few counts of this clone. This chain connects TRGV8 to TRGJ1 or TRGJ2. V was pared by 8 bases and J by 4 bases, with 2 bases of the junction left unmatched. The length of the CDR3 is 10 residues. Germline V gene data show CDR1 as VENAVY and CDR2 as YDSYNSRV. The CDR3 is CATSYYKKLF. For the CDR3, the DNA is TGTGCCACCTCCTATTATAAGAAACTCTTT.

The rearrangement links TRGV9 to TRGJ1 or TRGJ2. Germline-derived CDR1 and CDR2 are GITISATS and ISYDGTV (reference sequence). The V segment lost 0 bases and the J segment 3 bases; nucleotides outside the gene matches: 8. This CDR3 spans 15 amino acids. The CDR3: CALWEVQDRYYKKLF. The CDR3 DNA reads as TGTGCCTTGTGGGAGGTGCAGGATCGTTATTATAAGAAACTCTTT.

This clone was picked up a small number of times. At one boundary the junction diverges from the germline segment, which might be a read error. The chain is built from TRGV3 and TRGJ1 or TRGJ2. Germline V CDR1 and CDR2: VTNTFY, YDVSTARD (reference sequence). This CDR3 contains 11 residues. CDR3 DNA: TGTGCCGCCTGGGACAGGCTGAGGAAACTCTTT. Its protein product is CAAWDRLRKLF.

This clone has only a few counts. Different DNA sequences within this sample yield the same CDR3. The V and J genes are TRGV9 and TRGJ1 or TRGJ2. The germline CDR1 and CDR2 sequences are GITISATS and ISYDGTV (reference sequence). V shed 0 bases, J shed 5 bases, and the junction held 4 bases outside the gene matches. This CDR3 region has 13 residues. This CDR3 is CALWEVLNYKKLF. The DNA of the CDR3 is TGTGCCTTGTGGGAGGTGTTAAATTATAAGAAACTCTTT.

This clone has just a few counts. The genes are TRGV4 and TRGJ1 or TRGJ2. V trimming: 6 bases; J trimming: 5 bases; junction bases outside the gene matches: 13. CDR3 length: 14 residues. Germline-derived CDR1 and CDR2 are EGSTGY and YDSYTSSV. CDR3 protein: CATWNRGRHYKKLF. The DNA for the CDR3 is TGTGCCACCTGGAACCGGGGTAGGCATTATAAGAAACTCTTT.

This sequence joins TRGV4 and TRGJ1 or TRGJ2. Germline values: CDR1 EGSTGY, CDR2 YDSYTSSV. The V and J ends lost 9 bases and 16 bases, in that order; junction bases with no gene match: 12. The CDR3 totals 9 residues. CDR3 sequence (DNA): TGTGCCACCCAAAGGGGAGTTCTCTTT. Translation: CATQRGVLF.